This TCR beta chain was captured in a study of T cells after yellow fever vaccination. The V gene lost 0 bases and the J gene lost 0 bases, with 7 bases spanning the gap. The germline V gene encodes CDR1 WSHSY and CDR2 SAAADI. The CDR3 loop spans 15 amino acids. This clonotype was observed a few times. What it binds is not known. The study's findings and limits: It was the secondary response that reached its peak faster, day 5 versus 15, but it was weaker.

By 5'RACE template switching, TCR cDNA was produced, with a universal primer site and UMIs added in the process. Each CDR3 protein is one row after TCRdb ran MiXCR on the 5' RACE reads. The sample holds approximately 300,000 distinct CDR3 sequences, roughly 9.4% seen once. This clonotype was sampled from a man younger than 30 who received the YFV17D yellow fever vaccine. The rearrangement uses TRBV10-2 and TRBJ2-3; D possibly corresponds to TRBD1 (5 bases). The specimen comprised PBMCs, sampled on the day of the first yellow fever vaccination. The CDR3 loop is CASSESKGSTDTQYF. In DNA form, the CDR3 reads TGCGCCAGCAGTGAGTCGAAGGGGAGCACAGATACGCAGTATTTT.